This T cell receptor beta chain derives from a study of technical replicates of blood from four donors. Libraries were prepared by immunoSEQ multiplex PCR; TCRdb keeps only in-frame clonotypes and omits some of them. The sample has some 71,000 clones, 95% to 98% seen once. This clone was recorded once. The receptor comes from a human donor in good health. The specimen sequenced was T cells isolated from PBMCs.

This chain's CDR3 is CASSPGLASYEQYF. As DNA, the CDR3 is TGCGCCAGCAGCCCGGGACTTGCATCCTACGAGCAGTACTTC. This chain links TRBV4-1 with TRBJ2-7; a possible D gene is TRBD2 (6 bases). There are 14 residues in the CDR3. Germline CDR1 is MGHRA and CDR2 is YSYEKL. V dropped 4 bases and J dropped 1 base, with 11 bases sitting between them.